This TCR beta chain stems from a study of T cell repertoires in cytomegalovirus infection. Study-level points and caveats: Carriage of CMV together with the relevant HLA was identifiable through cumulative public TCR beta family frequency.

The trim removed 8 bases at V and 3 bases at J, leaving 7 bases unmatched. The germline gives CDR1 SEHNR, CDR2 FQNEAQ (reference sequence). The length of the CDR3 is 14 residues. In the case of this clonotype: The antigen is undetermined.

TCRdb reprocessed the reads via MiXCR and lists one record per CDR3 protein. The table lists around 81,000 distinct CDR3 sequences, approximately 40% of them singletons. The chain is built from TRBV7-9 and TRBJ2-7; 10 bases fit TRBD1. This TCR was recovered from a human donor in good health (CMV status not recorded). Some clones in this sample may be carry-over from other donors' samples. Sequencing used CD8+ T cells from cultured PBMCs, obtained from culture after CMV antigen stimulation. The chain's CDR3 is CASEGTGDFYEQYF. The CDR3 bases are TGTGCCAGCGAGGGGACAGGGGACTTCTACGAGCAGTACTTC.